This T cell receptor (beta chain) was identified in a study of blood T cell repertoires in COVID-19. Overall study: COVID-19 samples, acute and convalescent, were from the United States, Italy and Spain. PBMCs, B-cell-depleted T cells, or T cells were the source of the cDNA or gDNA that made up the material.

In the original analysis: Reference gene primer amplification gave estimated nucleated cell counts. Clones were sequenced by immunoSEQ multiplex PCR, and TCRdb holds only the in-frame ones, with some missing. V and J calls plus clone size are reproduced from that table; the DNA served to infer D and trimming. This repertoire shows under 400,000 clones, more than 70% found once; its top ten account for about 10%. This receptor was identified in a woman aged 30 to 39 with COVID-19, enrolled during active disease. Sequencing used peripheral blood.

The CDR3 protein is CASSSSPGPYEQYF. The CDR3 coding sequence is TGTGCCAGCAGCTCCTCCCCAGGTCCCTACGAGCAGTACTTC. The rearrangement joins TRBV7-2 to TRBJ2-7; D unresolved. Per germline, CDR1 SGHTA and CDR2 FQGNSA. V lost 4 bases to trimming and J lost 2 bases, with 12 bases between them. The CDR3 has 14 residues.